The 25 T cell receptor beta chains below were found in one sample sequenced in a study of blood T cell repertoires in COVID-19. The method was immunoSEQ multiplex PCR; TCRdb's version includes in-frame clones alone and lacks a portion of them. The repertoire has 120,000 or so clones, more than 70% of them found once; the top ten carry less than 4.5%. Sequencing used peripheral blood. The receptors were gathered from a woman aged 55-70 years with acute or convalescent COVID-19.

There are a few counts of this clone. This chain uses TRBV15 with TRBJ2-3, with no clear D. This CDR3 spans 14 amino acids. Germline-derived CDR1 and CDR2 are LNHNV and YYDKDF (reference sequence). Trimming took 0 bases from V and 4 from J, leaving 8 bases between them. DNA of the CDR3: TGTGCCACCAGCAGAGATTTGGGCCCAGATACGCAGTATTTT. Translated, it gives CATSRDLGPDTQYF.

V is TRBV6-6 and J is TRBJ1-1, with 11 bases identical to TRBD1. Trimming at V came to 0 bases and at J to 8 bases, leaving 2 bases not matched to a gene. The CDR3 length is 14 residues. Germline V lookup: CDR1 MNHNY, CDR2 SVGAGI (reference sequence). The CDR3 DNA reads TGTGCCAGCAGTTACTCGAGGGACAGGGGGGAAGCTTTCTTT. This encodes CASSYSRDRGEAFF.

There are a few counts of this clone. The chain recombines TRBV7-3 with TRBJ1-5, with TRBD1 as a possible D gene (6 bases). V lost 5 bases to trimming and J lost 5 bases, with 13 bases between them. Germline CDR1 reads SGHTA; CDR2 reads FQGTGA. CDR3 length: 14 residues. This chain's CDR3 is CASSPSGGYQPQHF. The CDR3 region has the DNA TGTGCCAGCAGCCCATCGGGGGGCTATCAGCCCCAGCATTTT.

This chain uses TRBV7-9 with TRBJ1-5; D possibly corresponds to TRBD1 (5 bases). CDR1 and CDR2 (germline): SEHNR, FQNEAQ (reference sequence). CDR3 size: 15 residues. Trimming shortened V by 5 bases and J by 7 bases, and 18 bases separated the two germline ends. CDR3 sequence reads: CASSQGSLHGQPQHF. As DNA, the CDR3 is TGTGCCAGCAGCCAGGGTTCACTCCACGGACAGCCCCAGCATTTT.

This chain connects TRBV3-1 (or the pseudogene TRBV3-2) to TRBJ1-6, with 11 bases that match TRBD1. This CDR3 is built from 15 residues. J gave up 9 bases and V 1 base, and 2 bases lay outside the gene matches. Germline V CDR1 and CDR2: LGHDT, YNNKEL (reference sequence). CDR3 in DNA: TGTGCCAGCAGCCAAGGAGGGACAGGGGGTTCACCCCTCCACTTT. Protein product: CASSQGGTGGSPLHF.

The chain carries TRBV24-1 and TRBJ2-3; D possibly corresponds to TRBD1 (6 bases). V was shortened by 4 bases and J by 3 bases, with 10 bases between the two germline ends. This CDR3 comprises 14 residues. The germline CDR1 and CDR2 sequences are KGHDR and SFDVKD. The CDR3 protein is CATSDHDRTDTQYF. As DNA, the CDR3 is TGTGCCACCAGTGACCACGACAGGACAGATACGCAGTATTTT.

This rearrangement joins TRBV5-1 to TRBJ1-6, with 8 bases identical to TRBD1. From germline, CDR1 is SGHRS and CDR2 YFSETQ. V shed 0 bases, J shed 10 bases, and the junction held 9 bases outside the gene matches. This CDR3 has 16 residues. The CDR3 DNA reads as TGCGCCAGCAGCTTGGCCGGGACAGGTTCTGGCTCACCCCTCCACTTT. Amino acids: CASSLAGTGSGSPLHF. Filled out from reference TRBV5-1 and TRBJ1-6, the complete variable domain reads KAGVTQTPRYLIKTRGQQVTLSCSPISGHRSVSWYQQTPGQGLQFLFEYFSETQRNKGNFPGRFSGRQFSNSRSEMNVSTLELGDSALYLCASSLAGTGSGSPLHFGNGTRLTVT.

The chain links TRBV7-8 to TRBJ1-2, with 7 bases fitting TRBD1. Per germline, CDR1 SGHVS and CDR2 FQNEAQ. This CDR3 contains 13 residues. Trimming cost V 5 bases and J 8 bases; bases outside gene matches: 8. The CDR3 loop reads CASSEGTARGYTF. CDR3 bases: TGTGCCAGCAGCGAGGGGACAGCGAGGGGCTACACCTTC.

This clone was counted once. V is TRBV6-2 or TRBV6-3 and J is TRBJ1-5; 8 nucleotides match TRBD1. CDR3 size: 15 residues. Germline loops: CDR1 MNHEY, CDR2 SVGEGT. V lost 2 bases and J lost 3; bases outside the gene matches: 3. The CDR3 region is CASSYDRGPNQPQHF. DNA for the CDR3: TGTGCCAGCAGTTACGACAGGGGCCCCAATCAGCCCCAGCATTTT.

This clone was seen just once. This chain links TRBV5-4 with TRBJ1-1; D gene unclear. Germline CDR1 reads SGHNT; CDR2 reads YYREEE (reference sequence). Trimming shortened V by 0 bases and J by 0 bases, and 6 bases separated the two germline ends. The CDR3 sequence is 14 residues long. DNA of the CDR3: TGTGCCAGCAGCTTGGAGCCACTGAACACTGAAGCTTTCTTT. It yields the protein CASSLEPLNTEAFF.

The V and J genes are TRBV7-8 and TRBJ2-7, with TRBD2 matching 7 bases. Trimming removed 3 bases from V and 3 bases from J; junction bases left unmatched: 5. The length of the CDR3 is 14 residues. The germline V gene has CDR1 SGHVS and CDR2 FQNEAQ. The CDR3 reads CASSFGGSSYEQYV. The CDR3 DNA reads as TGTGCCAGCAGCTTTGGCGGGAGTAGCTACGAGCAGTACGTC.

This chain links TRBV25-1 with TRBJ2-2; 9 bases agree with TRBD2. Germline V gene lookup returns CDR1 MGHDK and CDR2 SYGVNS. Losses at the gene ends were 4 bases for V and 6 bases for J; bases not matched to a gene: 9. This CDR3 region has 16 residues. CDR3 coding DNA: TGTGCCAGCAGTGGAGGGGGTTTAGCGGGAGCCGGGGAGCTGTTTTTT. As protein: CASSGGGLAGAGELFF.

The chain joins TRBV7-9 to TRBJ1-2, with 7 bases that match TRBD1. Losses at the gene ends were 5 bases for V and 7 bases for J; bases not matched to a gene: 13. This CDR3 region has 15 residues. CDR1 and CDR2 (germline): SEHNR, FQNEAQ (reference sequence). The CDR3 protein is CASSATRQGVSGYTF. The CDR3 DNA reads as TGTGCCAGCAGCGCGACCAGACAGGGAGTGAGTGGCTACACCTTC. The whole variable domain, filled in from reference TRBV7-9 and TRBJ1-2, reads DTGVSQNPRHKITKRGQNVTFRCDPISEHNRLYWYRQTLGQGPEFLTYFQNEAQLEKSRLLSDRFSAERPKGSFSTLEIQRTEQGDSAMYLCASSATRQGVSGYTFGSGTRLTVV.

J is TRBJ1-5 and V is TRBV30; D is perhaps TRBD1 (6 bases). CDR1 and CDR2 from the germline V gene are GTSNPN and SVGIG (reference sequence). V shed 2 bases and J shed 5 bases, with 10 bases lying between them. There are 13 residues in the CDR3. DNA for the CDR3: TGTGCCTGGAGTACACAGGGAGATCAGCCCCAGCATTTT. Translated: CAWSTQGDQPQHF.

This clone was detected a few times. This sequence joins TRBV21-1 and TRBJ2-1; TRBD2 reflects the table's D call only, with no check against the DNA. TRBV21-1 is a listed pseudogene. The CDR3 consists of 12 residues. The CDR3, as DNA: TGTGCCAGCAGCAGACTTGCGGGTGAGCAGTTCTTC. This encodes CASSRLAGEQFF.

The chain is built from TRBV28 and TRBJ1-5; D is undetermined. The CDR3 covers 15 residues. Between the trimmed V and J ends, which lost 5 bases and 4 bases, there was a span of 15 bases. Germline CDR1 is MDHEN and CDR2 is SYDVKM. The chain's CDR3 is CASSGSGVGNQPQHF. Here the CDR3 DNA reads TGTGCCAGCAGTGGGAGCGGGGTCGGAAATCAGCCCCAGCATTTT.

In this sample, this clone turned up a few times. V usage is TRBV7-8 and J usage is TRBJ1-5; D uncertain. The CDR3 has 16 amino acids. The germline gives CDR1 SGHVS, CDR2 FQNEAQ. Trimming shortened V by 1 base and J by 0 bases, and 10 bases separated the two germline ends. CDR3 sequence reads: CASSLVGDHSNQPQHF. The CDR3 DNA sequence: TGTGCCAGCAGCTTAGTCGGAGATCATAGCAATCAGCCCCAGCATTTT.

The CDR3 coding sequence is TGTGCCATCATGGGACAGGACTTCACTGAAGCTTTCTTT. Amino acids: CAIMGQDFTEAFF. V gene TRBV10-3 combines with J gene TRBJ1-1; 8 positions agree with TRBD1. CDR1 and CDR2 from the germline V gene are ENHRY and SYGVKD. This CDR3 spans 13 amino acids. The junction had 5 bases not matched to a gene; V was cut back by 7 bases and J by 4 bases.

This chain uses TRBV2 with TRBJ1-2; perhaps TRBD1 as D (6 bases). The CDR3 is made up of 14 amino acids. Germline CDR1 and CDR2: SNHLY and FYNNEI. Trimming shortened V by 5 bases and J by 3 bases, and 13 bases separated the two germline ends. The CDR3 sequence: CASSSDRSHYGYTF. The CDR3 DNA sequence: TGTGCCAGCAGTTCTGACAGGTCGCACTATGGCTACACCTTC.

The gene calls are TRBV30 and TRBJ1-6; a possible D gene is TRBD1 (5 bases). CDR3 size: 13 residues. Trimming took off 2 bases at V and 11 bases at J, with 13 bases between the two ends. CDR1 and CDR2 from the germline V gene are GTSNPN and SVGIG (reference sequence). DNA for the CDR3: TGTGCCTGGAGTTCGGGACTTGCGGCACCCCTCCACTTT. It encodes CAWSSGLAAPLHF. Based on the CDR3 plus reference TRBV30 and TRBJ1-6, the full variable domain is SQTIHQWPATLVQPVGSPLSLECTVEGTSNPNLYWYRQAAGRGLQLLFYSVGIGQISSEVPQNLSASRPQDRQFILSSKKLLLSDSGFYLCAWSSGLAAPLHFGNGTRLTVT.

The chain employs TRBV6-5 and TRBJ1-3; no definite D call. This CDR3 spans 13 amino acids. Trimming left V 7 bases short and J 0 bases short, with 7 bases between. Germline assignment: CDR1 MNHEY and CDR2 SVGAGI. The CDR3 DNA reads as TGTGCCAGCACACTATACTCTGGAAACACCATATATTTT. This translates into CASTLYSGNTIYF.

V is TRBV5-4 and J is TRBJ1-1; D is possibly TRBD1 (6 bases). This CDR3 is 12 amino acids long. Per the germline V gene, CDR1 is SGHNT and CDR2 is YYREEE (reference sequence). Deletions cut 9 bases from V and 1 base from J, with 10 bases between. The CDR3 reads CATKDRNTEAFF. The CDR3 DNA is TGTGCCACTAAGGACAGGAACACTGAAGCTTTCTTT.

This sequence joins TRBV19 and TRBJ2-6; no clear D gene. Germline-derived CDR1 and CDR2 are LNHDA and SQIVND (reference sequence). The CDR3 runs 16 residues. The ends were cut back, 1 base at V and 0 bases at J, with 7 bases in the middle. The CDR3 DNA reads TGTGCCAGTAGTATAGCAGGCAGCTCTGGGGCCAACGTCCTGACTTTC. This sequence encodes CASSIAGSSGANVLTF.

V and J are TRBV10-2 and TRBJ2-7; D gene ambiguous. Trimming cost V 0 bases and J 3 bases, with 12 bases left between them. Germline-derived CDR1 and CDR2 are WSHSY and SAAADI. The length of the CDR3 is 15 residues. CDR3 sequence reads: CASSESAGSGYEQYF. CDR3 in DNA: TGCGCCAGCAGTGAGTCCGCTGGGTCGGGCTACGAGCAGTACTTC.

The CDR3 sequence is CASSVAAMRSTIYF. For the CDR3, the DNA is TGTGCCAGCAGCGTAGCCGCCATGCGGAGCACCATATATTTT. The chain uses TRBV9 and TRBJ1-3; D is unresolved. The CDR3 runs to 14 residues. Between the trimmed V and J ends, which lost 0 bases and 9 bases, there was a span of 13 bases. CDR1 SGDLS and CDR2 YYNGEE come from the germline V gene.